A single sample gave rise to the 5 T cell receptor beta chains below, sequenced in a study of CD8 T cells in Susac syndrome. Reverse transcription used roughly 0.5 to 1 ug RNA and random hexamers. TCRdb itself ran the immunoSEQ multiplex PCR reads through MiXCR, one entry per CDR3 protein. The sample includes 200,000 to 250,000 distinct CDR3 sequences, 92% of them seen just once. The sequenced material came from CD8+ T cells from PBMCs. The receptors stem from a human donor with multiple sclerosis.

In nucleotides, the CDR3 is TGTGCCAGCAGCTTAGTGAAGGGTCTAGCCAAAAACATTCAGTACTTC. Translated: CASSLVKGLAKNIQYF. The V gene is TRBV7-9, the J gene TRBJ2-4; unclear D gene. The CDR3 spans 16 residues. The germline V gene encodes CDR1 SEHNR and CDR2 FQNEAQ (reference sequence). Trimming removed 1 base from V and 0 bases from J, with 10 bases in between. Full variable domain (outside the CDR3, taken from reference TRBV7-9 and TRBJ2-4): DTGVSQNPRHKITKRGQNVTFRCDPISEHNRLYWYRQTLGQGPEFLTYFQNEAQLEKSRLLSDRFSAERPKGSFSTLEIQRTEQGDSAMYLCASSLVKGLAKNIQYFGAGTRLSVL.

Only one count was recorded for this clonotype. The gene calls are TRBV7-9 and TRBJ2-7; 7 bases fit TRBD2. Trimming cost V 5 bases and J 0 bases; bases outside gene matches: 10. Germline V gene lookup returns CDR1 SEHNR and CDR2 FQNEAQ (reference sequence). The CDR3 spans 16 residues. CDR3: CASSLGEGPISYEQYF. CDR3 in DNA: TGTGCCAGCAGCCTGGGGGAGGGGCCGATCTCCTACGAGCAGTACTTC.

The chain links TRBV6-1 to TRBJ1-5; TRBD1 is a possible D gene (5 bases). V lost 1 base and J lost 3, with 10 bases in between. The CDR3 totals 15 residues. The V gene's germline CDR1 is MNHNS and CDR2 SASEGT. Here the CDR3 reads CASSEGDFVNQPQHF. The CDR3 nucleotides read TGTGCCAGCAGTGAAGGGGACTTCGTCAATCAGCCCCAGCATTTT.

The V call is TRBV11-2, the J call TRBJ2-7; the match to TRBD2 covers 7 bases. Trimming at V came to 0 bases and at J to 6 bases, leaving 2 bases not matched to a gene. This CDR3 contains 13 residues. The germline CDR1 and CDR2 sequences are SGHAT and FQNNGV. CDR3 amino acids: CASSLETSAEQYF. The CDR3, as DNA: TGTGCCAGCAGCTTAGAAACTAGCGCCGAGCAGTACTTC. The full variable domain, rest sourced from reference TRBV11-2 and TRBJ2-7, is EAGVAQSPRYKIIEKRQSVAFWCNPISGHATLYWYQQILGQGPKLLIQFQNNGVVDDSQLPKDRFSAERLKGVDSTLKIQPAKLEDSAVYLCASSLETSAEQYFGPGTRLTVT.

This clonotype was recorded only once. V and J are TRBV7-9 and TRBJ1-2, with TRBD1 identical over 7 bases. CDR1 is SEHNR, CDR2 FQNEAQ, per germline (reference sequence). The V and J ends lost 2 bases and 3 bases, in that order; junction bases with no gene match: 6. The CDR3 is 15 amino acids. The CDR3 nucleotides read TGTGCCAGCAGCTTACCCGGGACAGCAGACTATGGCTACACCTTC. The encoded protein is CASSLPGTADYGYTF.